This T cell receptor beta chain is drawn from a study of cytomegalovirus exposure and HLA in healthy donors. In the PCR, 60 Vbeta and 13 Jbeta primers were used. Sequenced by immunoSEQ multiplex PCR; TCRdb stores in-frame clones only, minus some. The sample lists about 210,000 clones, around 90% occurring once. Source material: PBMCs. The clonotype comes from a boy between 2 and 15 years old in good health and CMV-seronegative.

The CDR3 coding sequence is TGTGCCAGCAGGACGACAGGAGATACGCAGTATTTT. This codes for CASRTTGDTQYF. The chain uses TRBV6-1 and TRBJ2-3; perhaps TRBD1 as D (6 bases). Germline CDR1 is MNHNS and CDR2 is SASEGT. V shed 6 bases and J shed 5 bases, with 9 bases lying between them. The CDR3 totals 12 residues.